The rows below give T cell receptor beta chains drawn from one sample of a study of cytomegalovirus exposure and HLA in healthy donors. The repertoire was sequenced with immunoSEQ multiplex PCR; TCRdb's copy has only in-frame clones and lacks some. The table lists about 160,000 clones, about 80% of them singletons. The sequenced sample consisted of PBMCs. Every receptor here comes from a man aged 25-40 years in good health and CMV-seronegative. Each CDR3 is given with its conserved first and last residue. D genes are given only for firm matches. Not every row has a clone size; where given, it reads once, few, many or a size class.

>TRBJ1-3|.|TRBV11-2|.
TGTGCCAGCAGCTTTGGAGTTGGCAACACCATATATTTT
CASSFGVGNTIYF
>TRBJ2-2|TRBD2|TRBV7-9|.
TGTGCCAGCAGCTTACGGCGTGGCGGGAGGCTTGTCACCGGGGAGCTGTTTTTT
CASSLRRGGRLVTGELFF
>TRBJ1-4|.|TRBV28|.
TGTGCCAGCAGTTTTACGGGGGGTATAGGAGAAAAACTGTTTTTT
CASSFTGGIGEKLFF
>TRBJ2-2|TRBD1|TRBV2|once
TGTGCCAGGGACAGGACAGACGATAACACCGGGGAGCTGTTTTTT
CARDRTDDNTGELFF
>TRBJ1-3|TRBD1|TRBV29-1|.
TGCAGCGCAGGGGGGTTGGGAAACACCATATATTTT
CSAGGLGNTIYF
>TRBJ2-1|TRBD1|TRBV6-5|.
TGTGCCAGCAGCTATACCGGGACAGGGTTAGGTGAGCAGTTCTTC
CASSYTGTGLGEQFF
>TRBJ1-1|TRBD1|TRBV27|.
TGTGCCAGCAGTTTAAAATCAGGGGGCCCCATGAACACTGAAGCTTTCTTT
CASSLKSGGPMNTEAFF
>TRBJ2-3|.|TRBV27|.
TGTGCCAGCAGTTTAGCGGGTTCTGGCAATACGCAGTATTTT
CASSLAGSGNTQYF
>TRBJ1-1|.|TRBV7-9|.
TGTGCCAGCAACTCCATACTCGTGAGGGTGAACACTGAAGCTTTCTTT
CASNSILVRVNTEAFF
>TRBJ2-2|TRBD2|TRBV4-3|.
TGCGCCAGCAGCCAAGATCCCTCGGGGGGGGCCGGGGAGCTGTTTTTT
CASSQDPSGGAGELFF
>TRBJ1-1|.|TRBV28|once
TGTGCCAGCAGCCCTACGGGGATAACTGAAGCTTTCTTT
CASSPTGITEAFF
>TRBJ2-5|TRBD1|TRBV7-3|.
TGTGCCAGCAGCCGACACGGGACAGGGGATCAAGAGACCCAGTACTTC
CASSRHGTGDQETQYF
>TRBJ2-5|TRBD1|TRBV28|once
TGTGCCAGCAGTCACCGGGACAGGGGGTTAACCGGAAGAGAGACCCAGTACTTC
CASSHRDRGLTGRETQYF
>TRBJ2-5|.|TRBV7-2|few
TGTGCCAGCAGCTTAGCTACAGGTCGAGAGACCCAGTACTTC
CASSLATGRETQYF
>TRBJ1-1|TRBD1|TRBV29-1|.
TGCAGCGTTGAAAAGGGGGCGGCTTTCTTT
CSVEKGAAFF
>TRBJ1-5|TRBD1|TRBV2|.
TGTGCCAGCAGAGCAGGGGGTATTGACAATCAGCCCCAGCATTTT
CASRAGGIDNQPQHF
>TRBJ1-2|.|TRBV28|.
TGTGCCAGCAGTAGTCCGACAGGTCACTATGGCTACACCTTC
CASSSPTGHYGYTF
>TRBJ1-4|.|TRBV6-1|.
TGTGCCAGCAGTGAAAGGGGCGGAAAACTGTTTTTT
CASSERGGKLFF
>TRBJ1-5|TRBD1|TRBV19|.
TGTGCCAGTGGTACGGACAGGGACAATCAGCCCCAGCATTTT
CASGTDRDNQPQHF
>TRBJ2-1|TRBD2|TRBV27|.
TGTGCCAGCAGTTTACGGGGGACTAGCGGGAGAATAAATGAGCAGTTCTTC
CASSLRGTSGRINEQFF
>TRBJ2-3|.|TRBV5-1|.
TGCGCCAGCAGCTTGCAAGCTTCCGCAGATACGCAGTATTTT
CASSLQASADTQYF
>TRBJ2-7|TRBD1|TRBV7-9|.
TGTGCCAGCAGCTCTAATGACAGGGGGAGCTACGAGCAGTACTTC
CASSSNDRGSYEQYF